Below, 5 T cell receptor beta chains from the same sample are listed, as sequenced in a study of T cell repertoires in cytomegalovirus infection. MiXCR, run by TCRdb on the reads, gives a single entry per CDR3 protein. The data show about 140,000 distinct CDR3 sequences, about 6% seen once. Material for sequencing was PBMCs. The receptors shown here come from a human donor in good health (CMV status not recorded). Some clones in this sample may be carry-over from other donors' samples.

At least ten counts were recorded for this clonotype. The gene calls are TRBV15 and TRBJ1-1, with D unclear. Germline V CDR1 and CDR2: LNHNV, YYDKDF (reference sequence). CDR3 length: 13 residues. Trimming stripped 8 bases from V and 5 bases from J, with 15 bases between. CDR3 bases: TGTGCCACCGGGCGGGCCTTGGGAACTGAAGCTTTCTTT. It encodes CATGRALGTEAFF.

This clonotype was observed a few times. V usage is TRBV29-1 and J usage is TRBJ2-1; TRBD2 might be the D (5 bases). This CDR3 spans 14 amino acids. CDR1 and CDR2 (germline): SQVTM, ANQGSEA. V lost 3 bases and J lost 0, with 9 bases in between. CDR3 in DNA: TGCAGCGTTGAGGCTCGGGACTCCTACAATGAGCAGTTCTTC. Amino acid sequence: CSVEARDSYNEQFF.

V is TRBV6-5 and J is TRBJ1-1; tentatively, D is TRBD1 (6 bases). Germline V gene data show CDR1 as MNHEY and CDR2 as SVGAGI. V dropped 2 bases and J dropped 1 base, with 17 bases sitting between them. The CDR3 totals 17 residues. Here the CDR3 reads CASSYPLIATGNTEAFF. CDR3 nucleotides: TGTGCCAGCAGTTACCCTTTAATCGCGACAGGGAACACTGAAGCTTTCTTT.

This clonotype was counted ten times or more. This sequence joins TRBV15 and TRBJ1-4; TRBD1 matches at 8 bases. Trimming took 1 base from V and 8 from J; bases not matched to a gene: 9. Germline values: CDR1 LNHNV, CDR2 YYDKDF (reference sequence). CDR3 length: 16 amino acids. CDR3 loop: CATSRGGGTGGEKLFF. The CDR3 DNA is TGTGCCACCAGCAGAGGCGGAGGGACAGGAGGGGAAAAACTGTTTTTT.

This clonotype was picked up many times. This chain links TRBV7-2 with TRBJ1-1, with no clear D. The CDR3 is made up of 13 amino acids. Germline loops: CDR1 SGHTA, CDR2 FQGNSA. Trimming took 0 bases from V and 11 from J, leaving 13 bases between them. Here the CDR3 reads CASSLASVYGAFF. The CDR3 bases are TGTGCCAGCAGCTTAGCGTCAGTCTATGGGGCTTTCTTT.